The rows below give T cell receptor beta chains drawn from one sample of a study of blood T cell repertoires in COVID-19. Assay: immunoSEQ multiplex PCR; the TCRdb copy retains only in-frame clones and omits some. The sample records 160,000 or so clones, around 80% being singletons. The sample was PBMCs or T cells enriched from blood (not recorded which). The receptors come from a woman aged 45-60 years who had recovered from COVID-19. CDR3s include the opening cysteine and the closing phenylalanine or tryptophan.

V: TRBV7-6; J: TRBJ2-5; length: 16; CDR3: CASSLEAGGPGETQYF
V: TRBV3-1/TRBV3-2; J: TRBJ1-2; length: 14; CDR3: CASSPGPGELGYTF
V: TRBV4-1; J: TRBJ2-7; length: 13; CDR3: CASSQPTGGEQYF
V: TRBV7-9; J: TRBJ2-5; length: 15; CDR3: CASSLLVAHQETQYF
V: TRBV24-1; J: TRBJ1-1; length: 14; CDR3: CATRETGMNTEAFF
V: TRBV9; J: TRBJ2-3; length: 17; CDR3: CASSVAGAETYPDTQYF
V: TRBV7-8; J: TRBJ1-4; length: 14; CDR3: CASSFRAGPEKLFF
V: TRBV27; J: TRBJ2-1; length: 15; CDR3: CASSQGGTFYNEQFF
V: TRBV2; J: TRBJ2-3; length: 12; CDR3: CASRLETDTQYF
V: TRBV12-3/TRBV12-4; J: TRBJ1-2; length: 13; CDR3: CASSAQVFGGYTF
V: TRBV5-4; J: TRBJ2-5; length: 17; CDR3: CASSSGGTSPAVETQYF
V: TRBV7-9; J: TRBJ2-1; length: 16; CDR3: CASSLGIAGGWDEQFF
V: TRBV15; J: TRBJ2-1; length: 12; CDR3: CATSRDAPGQFF
V: TRBV4-3; J: TRBJ1-5; length: 17; CDR3: CASAPYWGQDSNQPQHF
V: TRBV4-2; J: TRBJ2-2; length: 20; CDR3: CASSQELKLAGEVGTGELFF
V: TRBV19; J: TRBJ1-2; length: 18; CDR3: CASSTPRTGGLTNYGYTF
V: TRBV6-5; J: TRBJ2-4; length: 14; CDR3: CASSYSSIPPLQYF
V: TRBV5-1; J: TRBJ1-1; length: 17; CDR3: CASSLAPGGVMNTEAFF
V: TRBV6-4; J: TRBJ2-3; length: 14; CDR3: CASSGSGGADTQYF
V: TRBV7-2; J: TRBJ2-7; length: 14; CDR3: CASTVFLAEYEQYF
V: TRBV7-9; J: TRBJ1-1; length: 14; CDR3: CASSLSTGNTEAFF
V: TRBV19; J: TRBJ1-2; length: 14; CDR3: CASSYGQEGYGYTF
V: TRBV7-2; J: TRBJ1-3; length: 15; CDR3: CASSSRDRWQNTIYF
V: TRBV7-4; J: TRBJ1-1; length: 16; CDR3: CASSPEGSDGNTEAFF
V: TRBV9; J: TRBJ2-1; length: 14; CDR3: CASSLAGVQGEQFF
V: TRBV5-1; J: TRBJ1-5; length: 15; CDR3: CASSPTGLSNQPQHF
V: TRBV7-2; J: TRBJ1-2; length: 16; CDR3: CASSLVAGVFNYGYTF
V: TRBV21-1; J: TRBJ2-1; length: 11; CDR3: CASSKARGQFF
V: TRBV11-3; J: TRBJ2-3; length: 15; CDR3: CASSSRGANTDTQYF
V: TRBV9; J: TRBJ2-7; length: 16; CDR3: CASSARAGAIPYEQYF
V: TRBV7-2; J: TRBJ2-7; length: 16; CDR3: CASSSAGTSGSYEQYF
V: TRBV5-1; J: TRBJ2-7; length: 15; CDR3: CASSATGGTLYEQYF
V: TRBV6-5; J: TRBJ1-2; length: 14; CDR3: CASRTPGDGYGYTF
V: TRBV7-9; J: TRBJ2-7; length: 16; CDR3: CASSLRQGSSSVEQYF
V: TRBV7-2; J: TRBJ1-5; length: 15; CDR3: CASRPGTGRNQPQHF
V: TRBV7-2; J: TRBJ1-2; length: 15; CDR3: CASSSWDRAVYGYTF
V: TRBV7-2; J: TRBJ2-7; length: 13; CDR3: CASSLGLPVRQYF
V: TRBV6-2/TRBV6-3; J: TRBJ2-3; length: 19; CDR3: CASSSTGTGGYGLPDTQYF
V: TRBV11-3; J: TRBJ2-2; length: 13; CDR3: CASSLGEAGELFF
V: TRBV6-1; J: TRBJ1-4; length: 16; CDR3: CASSDITGRVGEKLFF
V: TRBV10-3; J: TRBJ2-1; length: 14; CDR3: CAIKYQREGIEQFF
V: TRBV7-9; J: TRBJ1-1; length: 14; CDR3: CASFSNSRNTEAFF
V: TRBV11-3; J: TRBJ2-7; length: 14; CDR3: CASSSDRGGSEQYF
V: TRBV6-5; J: TRBJ2-7; length: 14; CDR3: CASSLTGTKNEQYF
V: TRBV10-3; J: TRBJ2-3; length: 13; CDR3: CAIRSNNTDTQYF